Below, 8 T cell receptor beta chains from the same sample are listed, as sequenced in a study of T cell repertoires in cytomegalovirus infection. Antigens for these TCRs are unknown. MiXCR, run by TCRdb on the reads, gives a single entry per CDR3 protein. Of about 830,000 distinct CDR3 sequences in the sample, about 30% were seen once. The sequencing used cultured CD8+ T cells from PBMCs, collected from culture after CMV antigen stimulation. All receptors come from a human donor in good health (CMV status not recorded). Some clones in this sample may be carry-over from other donors' samples.

The chain combines TRBV27 with TRBJ1-6; TRBD1 is a possible D gene (6 bases). Germline CDR1 reads MNHEY; CDR2 reads SMNVEV (reference sequence). CDR3 length: 14 amino acids. With 6 bases removed from V and 8 bases from J, the gap between germline ends came to 14 bases. CDR3 region: CASRSGTSDSPLHF. CDR3 coding DNA: TGTGCCAGCAGGTCCGGGACATCCGATTCACCCCTCCACTTT.

The rearrangement links TRBV2 to TRBJ2-1; possible D gene TRBD2, 6 bases. The CDR3 extends over 12 amino acids. Germline V lookup: CDR1 SNHLY, CDR2 FYNNEI. With 11 bases removed from V and 7 bases from J, the gap between germline ends came to 15 bases. For the CDR3, the DNA is TGTGCCGTCCCGGGAGAAACGAATGAGCAGTTCTTC. This gives the protein CAVPGETNEQFF. The full variable domain, with the rest looked up from reference TRBV2 and TRBJ2-1, is EPEVTQTPSHQVTQMGQEVILRCVPISNHLYFYWYRQILGQKVEFLVSFYNNEISEKSEIFDDQFSVERPDGSNFTLKIRSTKLEDSAMYFCAVPGETNEQFFGPGTRLTVL.

This clonotype was detected only once. A junction boundary mismatches the germline segment, possibly from a read error. The chain recombines TRBV27 with TRBJ2-7; TRBD2 is a possible D gene (7 bases). Germline loops: CDR1 MNHEY, CDR2 SMNVEV (reference sequence). The CDR3 sequence is 15 residues long. The CDR3 DNA follows: TGTGCCAACAGTTTCTTATATGGGGGGGCGTACGAGCAGTACTTC. This gives the protein CANSFLYGGAYEQYF.

This clonotype was observed at least ten times. V and J are TRBV6-1 and TRBJ2-1, with D tentatively TRBD2 (5 bases). The germline V gene encodes CDR1 MNHNS and CDR2 SASEGT. V dropped 2 bases and J dropped 5 bases, with 13 bases sitting between them. There are 15 residues in the CDR3. This chain's CDR3 is CASSEWSAEDNEQFF. CDR3 DNA sequence: TGTGCCAGCAGTGAATGGTCCGCGGAGGACAATGAGCAGTTCTTC.

This clonotype was detected many times. This CDR3 is CASRNDNYGYTF. CDR3 DNA: TGTGCCAGCAGAAATGACAACTATGGCTACACCTTC. The chain has TRBV7-2 and TRBJ1-2; D is unclear. CDR3 length equals 12 residues. Looked up from germline, CDR1 is SGHTA and CDR2 is FQGNSA. Trimming stripped 6 bases from V and 2 bases from J, with 7 bases between.

This rearrangement joins TRBV27 to TRBJ2-1; TRBD2 is a possible D gene (6 bases). V dropped 3 bases and J dropped 6 bases, with 15 bases sitting between them. CDR1 and CDR2 (germline): MNHEY, SMNVEV (reference sequence). The CDR3 contains 15 residues. The CDR3, as DNA: TGTGCCAGCAGTTTCTCCGGGGGTGGGGGCAATGAGCAGTTCTTC. This translates into CASSFSGGGGNEQFF.

This clonotype was seen more than once but under ten times. This chain joins TRBV14 and TRBJ2-3, with D possibly matching TRBD1 (6 bases). V gave up 0 bases and J gave up 4 bases, with 14 bases separating them. The CDR3 consists of 16 residues. Germline loops: CDR1 SGHDN, CDR2 FVKESK. Here the CDR3 reads CASSQDMRGFADTQYF. CDR3 bases: TGTGCCAGCAGCCAAGATATGAGGGGGTTCGCAGATACGCAGTATTTT.

The J gene is TRBJ2-2, the V gene TRBV19; D is ambiguous. The CDR3 totals 16 residues. CDR1 is LNHDA and CDR2 is SQIVND in the germline V gene (reference sequence). V was pared by 0 bases and J by 4 bases, with 12 bases between. The CDR3 region is CASSIESEMTTGELFF. CDR3 sequence (DNA): TGTGCCAGTAGTATAGAGTCGGAGATGACCACCGGGGAGCTGTTTTTT.